The 10 T cell receptor beta chains below come from one sample, sequenced in a study of regulatory T cells in long-lasting Graves disease. Noted time point: newly diagnosed GD, antithyroid drugs for less than 3 months. Scientists built the TCR library using RNA that was extracted from PBMCs. Both iRepertoire HTBI primers and Arm-PCR of CDR3 regions were used to build the TCR beta libraries. From the multiplex PCR reads, TCRdb called clonotypes with MiXCR, one entry per CDR3 protein. Of 440,000 or so distinct CDR3 sequences listed, 15% are singletons. These data were also reused for a study on T cells in Graves' hyperthyroidism and ophthalmopathy.

Specimen: peripheral blood mononuclear cells (PBMCs), collected at new diagnosis, from a patient treated with antithyroid drugs. The receptor source for this set is a woman in her twenties or thirties with Graves disease.

Ten or more counts support this clonotype. V usage is TRBV9 and J usage is TRBJ1-2; 7 bases agree with TRBD1. V shed 3 bases, J shed 4 bases, and the junction held 3 bases outside the gene matches. This CDR3 comprises 13 residues. Per the germline V gene, CDR1 is SGDLS and CDR2 is YYNGEE. The CDR3 spells CASSGTGAYGYTF. The CDR3 DNA follows: TGTGCCAGCAGCGGGACAGGAGCCTATGGCTACACCTTC.

At least ten counts were recorded for this clonotype. The CDR3 DNA sequence: TGTGCCAGCAGCCCATGGAAGTTGTCTAGCGGTCCCTACGAGCAGTACTTC. Translating gives CASSPWKLSSGPYEQYF. This chain joins TRBV28 and TRBJ2-7, with TRBD2 identical over 7 bases. The CDR3 is 17 residues long. Germline assignment: CDR1 MDHEN and CDR2 SYDVKM. V shed 6 bases and J 2 bases; nucleotides not matched to a gene: 16.

This clonotype appeared many times. The gene calls are TRBV6-5 and TRBJ2-7, with TRBD2 as a possible D gene (6 bases). Germline CDR1 is MNHEY and CDR2 is SVGAGI. V was shortened by 4 bases and J by 5 bases, with 24 bases between the two germline ends. This CDR3 has 17 residues. CDR3 nucleotides: TGTGCCAGCAGTTCTTCTGGCCTGCGGGGCGAAAATAACGAGCAGTACTTC. It specifies CASSSSGLRGENNEQYF.

This clonotype was detected only a few times. The chain has TRBV19 and TRBJ2-7, with 8 bases matching TRBD2. Germline-derived CDR1 and CDR2 are LNHDA and SQIVND (reference sequence). The CDR3 has 19 residues. V was clipped by 4 bases and J by 2 bases; unmatched bases: 19. Here the CDR3 DNA reads TGTGCCAGTAGTAATCCCCGTCCGGGAGGGCCGGATTGGACCTACGAGCAGTACTTC. Translated: CASSNPRPGGPDWTYEQYF.

The chain is built from TRBV5-1 and TRBJ2-2; possible D gene TRBD2, 5 bases. Germline-derived CDR1 and CDR2 are SGHRS and YFSETQ. This CDR3 comprises 16 residues. Trimming removed 4 bases at V and 1 base at J, with 14 bases between. Written as DNA, the CDR3 is TGCGCCAGCAGCCGTCGGGGAAGTGTGAACACCGGGGAGCTGTTTTTT. It specifies CASSRRGSVNTGELFF.

This clonotype was observed a few times. CDR3 protein: CASSSGGPQYF. DNA for the CDR3: TGTGCCAGCAGCTCCGGGGGGCCGCAGTATTTT. The chain carries TRBV11-1 and TRBJ2-3; TRBD2 might be the D (7 bases). Germline CDR1 reads SGHAT; CDR2 reads FQDESV (reference sequence). V was pared by 4 bases and J by 10 bases, with 9 bases between. The CDR3 runs 11 residues.

V and J are TRBV29-1 and TRBJ1-1, with TRBD1 matching 9 bases. Per germline, CDR1 SQVTM and CDR2 ANQGSEA. CDR3 size: 14 residues. Germline trimming cut 6 bases from V and 4 bases from J; bases unmatched to any gene: 9. In DNA, the CDR3 is TGCAGCGTGGGGAACAGGGGGCTCGGCACTGAAGCTTTCTTT. Its translation: CSVGNRGLGTEAFF. Full variable domain (rest looked up from reference TRBV29-1 and TRBJ1-1): SAVISQKPSRDICQRGTSLTIQCQVDSQVTMMFWYRQQPGQSLTLIATANQGSEATYESGFVIDKFPISRPNLTFSTLTVSNMSPEDSSIYLCSVGNRGLGTEAFFGQGTRLTVV.

This clonotype was seen at least ten times. V usage is TRBV29-1 and J usage is TRBJ2-2, with 8 bases lining up with TRBD2. The J segment lost 5 bases and the V segment lost 4 bases, leaving 3 bases of the junction unmatched. The length of the CDR3 is 13 residues. CDR1 SQVTM and CDR2 ANQGSEA come from the germline V gene. The CDR3 coding sequence is TGCAGCGTTGTGGCGGGAGGTACCGGGGAGCTGTTTTTT. This translates into CSVVAGGTGELFF.

This clonotype was counted many times. This chain links TRBV20-1 with TRBJ2-3; D may be TRBD2 (6 bases). V gave up 7 bases and J gave up 3 bases, with 17 bases separating them. Germline CDR1 reads DFQATT; CDR2 reads SNEGSKA (reference sequence). The CDR3 runs to 14 residues. CDR3 DNA sequence: TGCAGTGTTTTCGGGAGTTTGATGACAGATACGCAGTATTTT. It specifies CSVFGSLMTDTQYF.

This clonotype has at least ten counts. J is TRBJ2-7 and V is TRBV2, with D perhaps given as TRBD1 or TRBD2 (6 bases each). Germline V CDR1 and CDR2: SNHLY, FYNNEI. The CDR3 has 12 amino acids. V was cut by 7 bases and J by 10 bases, with 17 bases left in between. CDR3: CASNRDSGDQYF. In nucleotides, the CDR3 is TGTGCCAGCAACAGGGACTCGGGGGACCAGTACTTC.